This T cell receptor (beta chain) was captured by sequencing in a study of spatial heterogeneity in lung cancer. Study-level information: When follow-up PBMC samples existed, they were sequenced (at a median of roughly two years after resection). Detection of beta-chain sequences consistently exceeded that of alpha-chain sequences. General study points: Resection saw ubiquitous expanded tumor TCRs appear in blood more than follow-up did.

This clonotype was found many times. What it recognizes is unknown. This CDR3 region has 15 residues. Trimming shortened V by 6 bases and J by 7 bases, and 16 bases separated the two germline ends. As for time point: blood at routine non-recurrence follow-up after resection. Unsorted samples of tumor, nontumor lung or frozen PBMC had their whole RNA sequenced. TCRdb reanalysed the 5' RACE reads using MiXCR and keeps one entry per CDR3 protein. The table has around 110,000 distinct CDR3 sequences, roughly an eighth seen once. This TCR derives from a male donor with early-stage non-small cell lung cancer. V usage is TRBV12-3 or TRBV12-4 and J usage is TRBJ1-6; TRBD1 might be the D (6 bases). This specimen consisted of PBMCs, obtained at follow-up. The CDR3 sequence is CASSGEQGGNSPLHF. The CDR3 DNA reads TGTGCCAGCAGCGGAGAACAGGGAGGGAATTCACCCCTCCACTTT.